These T cell receptor beta chains were read from a single sample in a study of cytomegalovirus exposure and HLA in healthy donors. Sequencing was performed with immunoSEQ multiplex PCR; in TCRdb, only in-frame clones are kept and a portion is missing. The sample has about 97,000 clones, more than 70% seen once. The sample taken for sequencing was PBMCs. These receptor sequences come from a man aged 30-40 years in good health and CMV-seronegative. The CDR3 runs from the conserved cysteine through the conserved F or W. The D gene is left open where the match is weak. Some rows have no size entry. The others give once, few or many, or a class for an expanded clone.

.,.,TRBV30,TRBJ2-7,CAWSVTVNSEQYF
.,.,TRBV6-5,TRBJ1-6,CASSYQNGNSPLHF
TRBD2,.,TRBV6-6,TRBJ2-1,CATTPGGSYNEQFF
.,.,TRBV7-9,TRBJ2-1,CASSLAGGNEQFF
.,.,TRBV6-1,TRBJ2-7,CASRNTVTSYEQYF
.,.,TRBV18,TRBJ2-7,CASSPSSQGSYEQYF
TRBD1,.,TRBV28,TRBJ1-2,CASIDTGQAYYGYTF
TRBD1,.,TRBV19,TRBJ1-4,CASSIWAVRTGNEKLFF
.,.,TRBV19,TRBJ2-5,CASSIGYPLIQETQYF
.,.,TRBV29-1,TRBJ2-5,CSVELRGWETQYF
TRBD2,.,TRBV10-2,TRBJ2-2,CASSQGTSSGELFF
TRBD1,few,TRBV6-1,TRBJ2-7,CASSGSGTGGYEQYF
TRBD1,.,TRBV4-1,TRBJ1-1,CASSQPWDRLNTEAFF
.,.,TRBV9,TRBJ1-1,CASSVVPGRENTEAFF
.,.,TRBV9,TRBJ2-1,CASSVEGDGDEQFF
.,few,TRBV2,TRBJ1-4,CASSGDSEATNEKLFF
.,.,TRBV18,TRBJ1-1,CASSLGGETEAFF
TRBD2,.,TRBV15,TRBJ2-5,CATSRELAGGRFRETQYF
TRBD1,.,TRBV10-1,TRBJ1-1,CASYGTGNTEAFF
.,.,TRBV2,TRBJ1-5,CASSDNAGNFLAQHF
.,.,TRBV4-2,TRBJ1-5,CASSQVLNGDQPQHF
TRBD1,.,TRBV7-8,TRBJ1-5,CASSLARQGNNQPQHF
.,.,TRBV7-2,TRBJ2-5,CASSLAQGGETQYF
TRBD2,.,TRBV25-1,TRBJ2-2,CASSETSGRATGELFF
.,.,TRBV10-3,TRBJ2-3,CAISESGVVPDTQYF
TRBD2,.,TRBV4-1,TRBJ2-5,CASSQVPTSALGSQYF
.,.,TRBV29-1,TRBJ2-7,CSVGLRYSYEQYF
TRBD2,.,TRBV14,TRBJ2-3,CASRTPSGPGTDTQYF
TRBD1,.,TRBV30,TRBJ1-2,CAWTLGQSLNYGYTF
.,.,TRBV5-1,TRBJ2-1,CASSPLASLSYNEQFF
TRBD2,few,TRBV6-4,TRBJ2-2,CASSERGDTGELFF
TRBD1,.,TRBV10-3,TRBJ1-4,CAISESTGLNEKLFF
TRBD2,.,TRBV5-1,TRBJ2-7,CASTLTSGVYEQYF
.,.,TRBV10-3,TRBJ2-5,CATGRAGRLETQYF
.,few,TRBV6-1,TRBJ1-5,CASRRGSNQPQHF
.,.,TRBV5-1,TRBJ2-3,CASSKDRYFTDTQYF
TRBD2,.,TRBV4-1,TRBJ2-3,CATSGGGSDPGTQYF
TRBD2,.,TRBV6-6,TRBJ2-7,CATGTSGSHEQYF
TRBD1,.,TRBV5-6,TRBJ2-5,CASSLVLQGATETQYF
.,.,TRBV4-1,TRBJ2-3,CASSHTRGAHGDTQYF
.,.,TRBV7-9,TRBJ2-1,CASTSPLDTFNEQFF
.,few,TRBV29-1,TRBJ1-1,CSALKGQTGKEAFF
TRBD1,.,TRBV7-2,TRBJ2-3,CASTSTGAITQYF
.,.,TRBV18,TRBJ1-2,CASSPSQGFSYGYTF